One sample yielded the 11 T cell receptor beta chains listed below, sequenced in a study of a mutant IDH1 vaccine in newly diagnosed glioma (dated by TCRdb to the early 2020s). The label giving this sample's time point can be read as: week 47, end of study. Each vaccine dose, consisting of 300 ug of a 20-mer mutant IDH1 peptide in Montanide, was administered subcutaneously with topical imiquimod. Receptors were amplified or captured by the immunoSEQ multiplex PCR assay. What TCRdb holds here is the immuneACCESS table cut down to in-frame rearrangements. Part of the clones is not present; checked against another copy, under half of the missing clones reflect an unresolved V gene, and the others are unexplained. This sample is represented by 56,000 or so clones; over 75% of them were singletons. Less than 5.5% of the sample goes to the ten largest clones. These receptors lack a known antigen. The sample here was PBMCs, taken from a glioma patient whose treatment included an IDH1 peptide vaccine. These receptors were obtained from a woman between 40 and 50 years old with glioma. Some clones in this sample may be carry-over from other donors' samples.

This clone has just one count. This chain uses TRBV29-1 with TRBJ2-1, with a weak D call TRBD2 (6 bases). Between the trimmed V and J ends, which lost 2 bases and 7 bases, there was a span of 15 bases. Per germline, CDR1 SQVTM and CDR2 ANQGSEA. The CDR3 spans 14 residues. The DNA for the CDR3 is TGCAGCGTTGAAAGGTCTAGCGTAGGTAATGAGCAGTTCTTC. It codes for CSVERSSVGNEQFF.

This clone occurred a few times. The chain has TRBV29-1 and TRBJ1-4, with D perhaps TRBD1 (5 bases). V lost 8 bases and J 7 bases, leaving 17 bases between the germline ends. The CDR3 extends over 13 amino acids. Per the germline V gene, CDR1 is SQVTM and CDR2 is ANQGSEA. The CDR3 region is CSTRDSGGEKLFF. The DNA for the CDR3 is TGCAGCACAAGGGACTCTGGGGGTGAAAAACTGTTTTTT. The variable domain in full, with the rest retrieved from reference TRBV29-1 and TRBJ1-4, is SAVISQKPSRDICQRGTSLTIQCQVDSQVTMMFWYRQQPGQSLTLIATANQGSEATYESGFVIDKFPISRPNLTFSTLTVSNMSPEDSSIYLCSTRDSGGEKLFFGSGTQLSVL.

The rearrangement uses TRBV27 and TRBJ1-1, with D maybe TRBD1 (6 bases). Germline lookup yields CDR1 MNHEY and CDR2 SMNVEV (reference sequence). V lost 1 base, J lost 3 bases, and 9 bases lay in between. The CDR3 extends over 14 amino acids. CDR3 in amino acids: CASSLYRADTEAFF. DNA of the CDR3: TGTGCCAGCAGTTTATACAGGGCAGACACTGAAGCTTTCTTT.

The chain employs TRBV29-1 and TRBJ2-3, with D tentatively TRBD1 or TRBD2 (5 bases each). The CDR3 is made up of 14 amino acids. In germline, CDR1 is SQVTM, CDR2 ANQGSEA. The V end lost 3 bases, the J end lost 2 bases, and 12 bases lay between the germline ends. The CDR3 DNA reads TGCAGCGTTGAGGGGGTGGGAAACACAGATACGCAGTATTTT. It codes for CSVEGVGNTDTQYF.

V usage is TRBV9 and J usage is TRBJ2-3; possibly TRBD2 for D (5 bases). The germline CDR1 and CDR2 sequences are SGDLS and YYNGEE. Trimming shortened V by 6 bases and J by 6 bases, and 8 bases separated the two germline ends. CDR3 length equals 11 residues. CDR3 in amino acids: CASNRDDTQYF. The CDR3 nucleotides read TGTGCCAGCAATCGGGATGATACGCAGTATTTT.

The V call is TRBV5-4, the J call TRBJ1-3; D is possibly TRBD1 (5 bases). The ends were cut back, 5 bases at V and 0 bases at J, with 15 bases in the middle. This CDR3 is 16 amino acids long. Germline V gene sequence: CDR1 SGHNT, CDR2 YYREEE (reference sequence). The CDR3 spells CASSQGHRNSGNTIYF. The CDR3 region has the DNA TGTGCCAGCAGTCAGGGTCACAGAAACTCTGGAAACACCATATATTTT.

This clone was found a few times. The chain's CDR3 is CASSPRDRVYGYTF. The CDR3 DNA reads as TGCGCCAGCAGCCCCCGGGACAGGGTCTACGGCTACACCTTC. This chain uses TRBV5-1 with TRBJ1-2; 9 nucleotides line up with TRBD1. V lost 4 bases and J lost 8; bases outside the gene matches: 9. Per the germline V gene, CDR1 is SGHRS and CDR2 is YFSETQ. This CDR3 has 14 amino acids.

In DNA form, the CDR3 reads TGTGCCAGCAGTCGTAGCGGGCAGGGGAACATTCAGTACTTC. It specifies CASSRSGQGNIQYF. The gene calls are TRBV7-8 and TRBJ2-4, with a weak D call TRBD2 (7 bases). The V and J ends lost 6 bases and 7 bases respectively, with 16 bases between them. The germline gives CDR1 SGHVS, CDR2 FQNEAQ. The CDR3 is 14 residues long.

The rearrangement uses TRBV4-2 and TRBJ1-2, with D possibly matching TRBD1 (5 bases). V was trimmed by 1 base and J by 4 bases, leaving 16 bases between them. This CDR3 is 16 amino acids long. Germline values: CDR1 LGHNA, CDR2 YNFKEQ. The CDR3 nucleotides read TGTGCCAGCAGCCAAGGTATGGGAGGGGAACTCTATGGCTACACCTTC. It codes for CASSQGMGGELYGYTF.

This chain connects TRBV6-1 to TRBJ1-1, with D possibly matching TRBD1 (6 bases). The CDR3 is 14 residues long. The germline V gene has CDR1 MNHNS and CDR2 SASEGT. With 4 bases removed from V and 4 bases from J, the gap between germline ends came to 13 bases. The DNA for the CDR3 is TGTGCCAGCAGTGTAACAGGGAGAGGCACTGAAGCTTTCTTT. The encoded protein is CASSVTGRGTEAFF.

The chain is built from TRBV5-6 and TRBJ2-1; no definite D call. V lost 0 bases, J lost 13 bases, and 11 bases lay in between. CDR1 SGHDT and CDR2 YYEEEE come from the germline V gene. This CDR3 has 12 residues. The CDR3 region has the DNA TGTGCCAGCAGCTTGGCCTCAGCGAAACAGTTCTTC. Amino acid sequence: CASSLASAKQFF.